This is a list of T cell receptor beta chains from one sample in a study of T cell repertoires in aging, cancer and after chemotherapy. TCRdb used MiXCR to reprocess the multiplex PCR reads, holding one entry per CDR3 protein. The sample has 9,500 to 15,000 distinct CDR3 sequences, 30% to 40% seen once; the top ten hold roughly a tenth. The sample was blood. The receptor source for this set is a human donor in good health. The donor label of this sample is uncertain. Each CDR3 is given with its conserved first and last residue. A D gene is named only where the DNA matches it firmly. Clone size is given for some rows only: seen once, a few or many times, or a class if the clone is expanded.

len	abundance	d_gene	v_gene	j_gene	CDR3aa	CDR3nt
14	few	TRBD1	TRBV5-1	TRBJ2-5	CASSTGGYQETQYF	TGCGCCAGCAGCACAGGGGGGTACCAAGAGACCCAGTACTTC
14	medium-sized	-	TRBV19	TRBJ2-7	CASRPSDSSYEQYF	TGTGCCAGTAGACCTTCAGACAGCTCCTACGAGCAGTACTTC
18	-	-	TRBV11-1	TRBJ2-7	CASSPRRSRDGISYEQYF	TGTGCCAGCAGCCCGAGACGTTCGCGGGACGGAATCTCCTACGAGCAGTACTTC
15	-	TRBD1	TRBV12-3/TRBV12-4	TRBJ2-2	CASRPTDRGTGELFF	TGTGCCAGCAGGCCAACCGACAGGGGGACCGGGGAGCTGTTTTTT
13	once	-	TRBV12-3/TRBV12-4	TRBJ2-2	CASSSTVVGELFF	TGTGCCAGCAGTTCTACGGTTGTCGGGGAGCTGTTTTTT
14	medium-sized	-	TRBV6-5	TRBJ1-3	CASSYSTAGNTIYF	TGTGCCAGCAGTTACTCGACAGCTGGAAACACCATATATTTT
18	-	TRBD2	TRBV12-3/TRBV12-4	TRBJ2-3	CASSRLRESILSTDTQYF	TGTGCCAGCAGCCGACTGCGGGAGTCCATCCTCAGCACAGATACGCAGTATTTT
14	-	TRBD2	TRBV12-3/TRBV12-4	TRBJ2-7	CASSGPRGRVEQYF	TGTGCCAGCAGTGGCCCCCGAGGGAGGGTCGAGCAGTACTTC
15	-	-	TRBV14	TRBJ1-4	CASSQGLWQNEKLFF	TGTGCCAGCAGCCAAGGTCTTTGGCAGAATGAAAAACTGTTTTTT
16	-	-	TRBV6-5	TRBJ1-4	CASSDVPTATNEKLFF	TGTGCCAGCAGTGATGTTCCAACCGCCACTAATGAAAAACTGTTTTTT
13	-	-	TRBV12-3/TRBV12-4	TRBJ2-7	CASSLGRSYEQYF	TGTGCCAGCAGTTTAGGCAGGTCCTACGAGCAGTACTTC
14	-	TRBD1	TRBV11-2	TRBJ2-1	CASSYGQGPNEQFF	TGTGCCAGCAGCTATGGACAGGGGCCCAATGAGCAGTTCTTC
16	few	-	TRBV13	TRBJ1-1	CASSTRGGGFRTEAFF	TGTGCCAGCAGCACAAGGGGTGGGGGGTTTCGTACTGAAGCTTTCTTT
17	few	-	TRBV30	TRBJ2-2	CAWSVSGRFANTGELFF	TGTGCCTGGAGTGTATCGGGGAGATTCGCGAACACCGGGGAGCTGTTTTTT
14	few	TRBD1	TRBV6-5	TRBJ1-5	CATAPGQGKQPQHF	TGTGCCACCGCACCCGGACAGGGTAAGCAGCCCCAGCATTTT
16	-	TRBD2	TRBV19	TRBJ2-5	CASSMGAGGSGETQYF	TGTGCCAGTAGTATGGGAGCGGGGGGGTCTGGGGAGACCCAGTACTTC
17	few	TRBD1	TRBV18	TRBJ2-5	CASSPRSKDRDKETQYF	TGTGCCAGCTCACCACGGAGCAAGGACAGGGACAAAGAGACCCAGTACTTC
14	-	-	TRBV27	TRBJ1-5	CASSFRGNNQPQHF	TGTGCCAGCAGTTTCAGGGGAAACAATCAGCCCCAGCATTTT
13	-	-	TRBV11-3	TRBJ2-5	CASSLQEGGTQYF	TGTGCCAGCAGCTTGCAAGAGGGGGGGACCCAGTACTTC
16	few	TRBD1	TRBV27	TRBJ1-2	CASSPRGQGTNYGYTF	TGTGCCAGCAGTCCAAGGGGACAGGGCACCAACTATGGCTACACCTTC
12	-	-	TRBV12-3/TRBV12-4	TRBJ2-5	CASSFIQETQYF	TGTGCCAGCAGTTTTATCCAAGAGACCCAGTACTTC
11	-	-	TRBV12-3/TRBV12-4	TRBJ1-1	CASRLNTEAFF	TGTGCCAGCAGGCTAAACACTGAAGCTTTCTTT
14	medium-sized	-	TRBV19	TRBJ2-1	CASGWGAGYNEQFF	TGTGCCAGCGGGTGGGGGGCAGGCTACAATGAGCAGTTCTTC
14	-	-	TRBV19	TRBJ1-1	CASSIRKMNTEAFF	TGTGCCAGTAGTATAAGAAAGATGAACACTGAAGCTTTCTTT
16	medium-sized	-	TRBV19	TRBJ2-6	CASSWGALSGANVLTF	TGTGCCAGTAGTTGGGGGGCCCTCTCTGGGGCCAACGTCCTGACTTTC
16	few	TRBD1	TRBV6-1	TRBJ1-2	CASSEIRGRQTYGYTF	TGTGCCAGCAGTGAGATCAGGGGGCGTCAGACCTATGGCTACACCTTC
13	-	-	TRBV19	TRBJ1-2	CASSDLEEWGYTF	TGTGCCAGTAGTGACCTGGAGGAGTGGGGCTACACCTTC
14	once	TRBD1	TRBV6-1	TRBJ1-1	CASSRTGVRSEAFF	TGTGCCAGCAGTCGTACAGGGGTCCGCTCTGAAGCTTTCTTT
13	medium-sized	-	TRBV6-5	TRBJ2-2	CASSYSLAGELFF	TGTGCCAGCAGTTACTCGTTAGCCGGGGAGCTGTTTTTT
15	few	-	TRBV19	TRBJ1-1	CASNAGGGGITEAFF	TGTGCCAGTAATGCCGGGGGGGGAGGTATCACTGAAGCTTTCTTT
14	-	-	TRBV6-1	TRBJ2-5	CASSQEFLPQTQYF	TGTGCCAGCAGCCAAGAGTTTCTTCCACAGACCCAGTACTTC
13	few	-	TRBV5-6	TRBJ2-3	CASSRRGSDTQYF	TGTGCCAGCAGTCGCCGGGGCTCAGATACGCAGTATTTT
14	-	-	TRBV18	TRBJ1-1	CASSPPSWSTEAFF	TGTGCCAGCTCACCACCTTCCTGGAGCACTGAAGCTTTCTTT
16	few	-	TRBV5-1	TRBJ2-7	CASSLAIGTEYAEQYF	TGCGCCAGCAGCTTGGCCATCGGGACTGAGTACGCGGAGCAGTACTTC
15	-	-	TRBV5-5	TRBJ1-4	CASSLAGATGEKLFF	TGCGCCAGCAGCTTGGCGGGGGCTACGGGTGAAAAACTGTTTTTT
14	once	-	TRBV20-1	TRBJ2-7	CSAPDPGDSYEQYF	TGCAGTGCTCCTGACCCCGGGGATTCCTACGAGCAGTACTTC
18	-	TRBD1	TRBV14	TRBJ1-4	CASSHTGQGRGANEKLFF	TGTGCCAGCAGCCACACGGGACAGGGGCGCGGGGCTAATGAAAAACTGTTTTTT
17	once	-	TRBV6-5	TRBJ2-2	CASSLVSGPLNTGELFF	TGTGCCAGCAGCTTGGTTTCAGGCCCATTAAACACCGGGGAGCTGTTTTTT
15	-	TRBD2	TRBV6-1	TRBJ2-1	CASRSGRAGNNEQFF	TGTGCCAGCAGAAGCGGGAGGGCGGGAAACAATGAGCAGTTCTTC
18	few	-	TRBV5-5	TRBJ1-4	CASSPWRAGATTNEKLFF	TGTGCCAGCAGCCCTTGGAGGGCAGGGGCCACAACTAATGAAAAACTGTTTTTT
17	-	TRBD2	TRBV12-3/TRBV12-4	TRBJ2-2	CASSRGLAGGRTGELFF	TGTGCCAGCAGCCGGGGACTAGCGGGGGGCCGAACCGGGGAGCTGTTTTTT
15	once	TRBD1	TRBV12-3/TRBV12-4	TRBJ2-2	CASSLGDRNTGELFF	TGTGCCAGCAGTTTAGGGGACAGGAACACCGGGGAGCTGTTTTTT
14	-	TRBD1	TRBV6-1	TRBJ1-5	CASSPTGGWQPQHF	TGTGCCAGCAGCCCGACAGGGGGCTGGCAGCCCCAGCATTTT
13	-	-	TRBV5-1	TRBJ1-2	CASSPGWGYGYTF	TGTGCCAGCAGTCCGGGGTGGGGGTATGGCTACACCTTC
22	few	-	TRBV7-5	TRBJ1-3	CISVPEALCAGGGRFSGNTIYF	-
12	medium-sized	-	TRBV18	TRBJ2-7	CASSPNGNEQYF	TGTGCCAGCTCACCAAACGGGAACGAGCAGTACTTC
14	-	-	TRBV7-2	TRBJ1-2	CASSAGQSRAGYTF	TGTGCCAGCAGCGCAGGACAGTCCCGCGCTGGCTACACCTTC